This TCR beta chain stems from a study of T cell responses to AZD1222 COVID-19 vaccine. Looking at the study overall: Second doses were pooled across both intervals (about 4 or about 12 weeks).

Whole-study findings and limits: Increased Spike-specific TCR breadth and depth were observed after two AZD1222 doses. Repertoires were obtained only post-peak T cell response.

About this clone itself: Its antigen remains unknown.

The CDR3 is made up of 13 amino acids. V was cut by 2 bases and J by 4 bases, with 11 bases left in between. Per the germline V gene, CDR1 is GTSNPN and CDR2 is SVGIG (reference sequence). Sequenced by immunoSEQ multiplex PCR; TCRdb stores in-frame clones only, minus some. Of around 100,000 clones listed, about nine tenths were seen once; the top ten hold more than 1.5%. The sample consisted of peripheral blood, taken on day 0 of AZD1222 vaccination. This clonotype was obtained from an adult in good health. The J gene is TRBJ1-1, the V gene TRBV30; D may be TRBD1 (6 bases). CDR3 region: CAWSRGGGTEAFF. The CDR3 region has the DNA TGTGCCTGGAGTAGAGGGGGGGGCACTGAAGCTTTCTTT.